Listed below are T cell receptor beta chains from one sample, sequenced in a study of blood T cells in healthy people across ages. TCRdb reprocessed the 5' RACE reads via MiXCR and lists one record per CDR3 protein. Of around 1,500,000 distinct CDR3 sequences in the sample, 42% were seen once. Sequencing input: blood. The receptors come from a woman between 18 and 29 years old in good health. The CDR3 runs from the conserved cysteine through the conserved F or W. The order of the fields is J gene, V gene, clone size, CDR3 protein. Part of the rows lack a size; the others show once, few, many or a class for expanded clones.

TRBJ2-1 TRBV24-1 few CATGVPNNEQFF
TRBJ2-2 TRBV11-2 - CASSSPSGKNTGELFF
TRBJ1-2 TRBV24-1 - CASSPGPTLEDGYTF
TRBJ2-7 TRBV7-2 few CASSSQSPSLGNEQYF
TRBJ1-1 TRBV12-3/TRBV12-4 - CASSLQIGYTEAFF
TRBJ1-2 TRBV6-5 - CASSDSRTGAYGYTF
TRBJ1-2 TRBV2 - CASSETTGANYGYTF
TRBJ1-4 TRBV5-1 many CASSFRTDEKLFF
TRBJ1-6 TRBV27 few CASGALPDSPLHF
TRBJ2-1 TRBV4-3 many CASSQDTAVVSYNEQFF
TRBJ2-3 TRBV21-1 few CASSKDNRGFTDTQYF
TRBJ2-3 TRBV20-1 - CSAREYRGDTQYF
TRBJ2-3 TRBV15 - CATSRVGGGVSTDTQYF
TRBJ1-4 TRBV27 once CASSPDRENEKLFF
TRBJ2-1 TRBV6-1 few CASSEMGTSLDEQFF
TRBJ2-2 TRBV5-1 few CASSWRPTSGSNTGELFF
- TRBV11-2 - CASTTGDEQYF
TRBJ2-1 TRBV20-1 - CSARDPGLAGGRSYNEQFF
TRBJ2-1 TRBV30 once CAWEPGVSYNEQFF
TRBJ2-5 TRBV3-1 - CASSLKSGTAGETQYF
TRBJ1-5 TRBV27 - CASSLIGPQPQHF
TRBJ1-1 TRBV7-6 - CASSPQTGGLTEAFF
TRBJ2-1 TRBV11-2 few CASSLPGWLAVGNEQFF
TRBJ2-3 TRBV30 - CAWSVRGRTDTQYF
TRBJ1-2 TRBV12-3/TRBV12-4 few CASSLTDRGNYGYTF